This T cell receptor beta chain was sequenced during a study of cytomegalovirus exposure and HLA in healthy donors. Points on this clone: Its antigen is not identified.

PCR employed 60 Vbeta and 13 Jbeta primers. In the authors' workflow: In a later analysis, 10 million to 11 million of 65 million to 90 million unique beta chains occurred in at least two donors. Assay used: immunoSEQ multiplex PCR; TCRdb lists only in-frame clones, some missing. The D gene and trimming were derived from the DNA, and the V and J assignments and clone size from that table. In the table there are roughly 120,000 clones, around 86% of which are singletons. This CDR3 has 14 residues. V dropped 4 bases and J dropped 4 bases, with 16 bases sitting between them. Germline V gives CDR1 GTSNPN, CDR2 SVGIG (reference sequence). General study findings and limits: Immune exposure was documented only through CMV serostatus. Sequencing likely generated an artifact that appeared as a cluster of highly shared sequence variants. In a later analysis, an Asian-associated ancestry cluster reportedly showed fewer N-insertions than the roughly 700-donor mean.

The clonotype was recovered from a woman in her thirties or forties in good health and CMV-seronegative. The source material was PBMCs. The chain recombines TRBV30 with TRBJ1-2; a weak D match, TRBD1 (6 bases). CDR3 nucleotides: TGTGCCTGGACCCCCGGCGGGGGCATCTATGGCTACACCTTC. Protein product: CAWTPGGGIYGYTF.